This T cell receptor beta chain was identified in a study of regulatory T cells in long-lasting Graves disease (dated by TCRdb to the early 2020s). Looking at the study overall: Antithyroid drugs had been taken for less than 3 months by newly diagnosed Graves' disease patients. Patients with persistent Graves' disease were compared with patients with newly diagnosed Graves' disease using TCR sequencing and RNA sequencing of peripheral blood. The study took place in China and was registered as a clinical trial. TCR sequencing covered 13 persistent and roughly 20 newly diagnosed Graves' disease patients, 33 samples in total.

What the authors observed across the whole study: Because the primary lesion, thyroid tissue, could not be accessed, the study looked at peripheral blood alone. Sequencing and analysis were restricted to the TCR beta chain. As a limitation, the authors acknowledged that the small sample size may reduce accuracy. Patients with persistent disease shared more public clonotypes (fewer than 3,000) than newly diagnosed patients did (approximately 1,000). Persistent disease showed preferential use of TRBV28, TRBJ1-2 and TRBJ2-5, whereas newly diagnosed disease favored TRBV20-1 and TRBJ2-1. Compared with newly diagnosed patients, persistent Graves' disease patients had lower TCR Shannon entropy and fewer highly expanded clones, which suggests clonal expansion.

The CDR3 runs 15 residues from the cysteine to the phenylalanine. Left in the record is the CDR3 DNA by itself, 45 bases read in frame from the first base. V is reduced by 1 base and J by 10 bases, leaving a spacing of 17 bases between them. CDR1 is given as KGHDR and CDR2 as SFDVKD, both from the germline V gene. Library preparation employed multiplex PCR. TCRdb lists the instrument as Illumina HiSeq 4000. iRepertoire HTBI primers and Arm-PCR amplification of CDR3 regions were used to construct TCR beta libraries. Gel purification was performed on PCR products prior to sequencing. Per the original workflow: Across samples, 60 to 80 TRBV and 13 to 15 TRBJ segments were identified and used for gene usage analysis of CDR3 amino acid clonotypes. Filtered high-quality paired reads were merged into contigs using COPE and FqMerger. Contigs were aligned with BLAST to IMGT TRBV, TRBD and TRBJ reference genes, and CDR3 was defined per IMGT. Any clonotype with a frequency above 0.1% was classified as a highly expanded clone. Shannon entropy was used to measure repertoire diversity, and the Gini coefficient was used to measure V-J evenness. A clonotype was considered public if more than one individual shared it. TCRdb trimmed the raw reads at Q25, called clones with MiXCR and kept productive beta chains. Identical CDR3 proteins give one entry, which carries the most common genes and DNA. The V and J calls shown here were made by TCRdb, not taken from the authors' results. The sample table lists a few hundred thousand distinct CDR3 sequences, roughly 17% of them with a count of one. Clones ranked in the top ten supply about 25% of the sample.

As to this clonotype: Its antigen specificity is not known. Base qualities are not provided; no much larger clone lies one nucleotide away.

According to the study, the label for this sample's time point signals: newly diagnosed GD, antithyroid drugs for less than 3 months. RNA was extracted from PBMCs in TRIzol for both TCR sequencing and RNA sequencing. The diagnosis of Graves' disease was made according to American Thyroid Association guidelines. The patients came from an endocrinology department in Xi'an, China. Each patient gave around 9 milliliters of peripheral blood, collected in an EDTA anticoagulant tube. Ficoll Paque Plus density gradient separation was used to isolate PBMCs, and no further T cell sorting was performed. RNA quality was checked with an Agilent 2100 Bioanalyzer and agarose gel, and concentration with a NanoDrop 2000. These data were also filed under a second study, of T cells in Graves' hyperthyroidism and ophthalmopathy. Per that second paper: Stable Graves' hyperthyroidism was defined as the absence of progression to ophthalmopathy over 18 months of follow-up. Hyperthyroidism patients were aged 18 to 65 years and newly diagnosed, with disease duration of less than 2 months. Exclusion was applied to patients with uncontrolled infections, other autoimmune diseases, pregnancy or lactation. Diagnoses were based on clinical symptoms, serum thyroxine and TRAb, thyroid ultrasound and orbital computed tomography. The TCR CDR3 was subjected to a first round of RT-PCR using the HTBI primer set and the Qiagen OneStep RT-PCR kit. Most expanded thyroid clonotypes (frequency above 0.001) were also detected in blood, a finding suggesting that blood repertoires may reflect thyroid immune responses. A model built on a 13 V-J signature distinguished ophthalmopathy from stable hyperthyroidism, reaching around 88% sensitivity and 81% to 83% specificity in cross-validation and 80%/75% in testing. In validation, the model predicted progression to ophthalmopathy with roughly 66% sensitivity and approximately 72% specificity, a median of 6.5 months before onset. TCR V-J signatures able to tell the groups apart were searched for in a discovery cohort of more than 90 patients, of whom over 40 had Graves' ophthalmopathy and roughly 59 had stable Graves' hyperthyroidism. Prospective prediction of ophthalmopathy was tested in an independent validation cohort of 18 to 20 hyperthyroidism patients and some 17 patients who later progressed to ophthalmopathy. The roughly 99 discovery patients were divided at random into training and test sets in a 7:3 ratio. In addition, the study compared T-cell repertoires in thyroid tissue and in blood from about six Graves' hyperthyroidism patients. Once sampling was done, hyperthyroidism patients were given methimazole at a starting dose of 30 mg daily, whereas ophthalmopathy patients were given high-dose intravenous methylprednisolone. Libraries were constructed in a second round of multiplex PCR, after which size selection and purification were performed. Sequencing of the libraries was done on an Illumina HiSeq2000 using paired-end 100 bp reads. SOAPnuke was used to process the raw data, removing reads that contained adapters or uncalled bases, had a mean Phred below 15, or lacked an exact match to the constant primer or identifier. High-quality paired reads were merged using COPE v1.2.5, and each unique nucleotide sequence was defined as a clonotype. MiTCR v1.1 was used to align the clonotypes against IMGT TRBV, TRBD and TRBJ reference segments. The analysis included only V-J combinations with a frequency above 0.0001, which together covered around 99% of the repertoires. The TCS score was defined as the ratio of F50 (clonal expansion) to E x V (chaos), calculated using BLOSUM62-based TCRdist between CDR3 peptides within each V-J. Welch's t-statistics and random forest reduced around 520 V-J features to some 14, which were used in a naive Bayes classifier (R e1071). Sample size was not statistically predetermined, and investigators were not blinded to group allocation. The paper reports TCR Vbeta CDR3 sequencing of over 130 peripheral blood samples: approximately 41 ophthalmopathy, fewer than 85 hyperthyroidism and approximately 17 progressor patients.

The sequence came from a woman under 30 with Graves disease. Donor details come from another sample of the same person, matched by shared clones. The sequence links TRBV24-1 to TRBJ2-3; TRBD2 is a weak D gene call, 7 bases matching. The sample in question was peripheral blood mononuclear cells (PBMCs), obtained at new diagnosis, from a patient treated with antithyroid drugs. The nucleotide sequence reads TGTGCCACCAGTGATTTAAGGGAGGGACAAGGGGCGCAGTATTTT. Its protein reads: CATSDLREGQGAQYF.